This T cell receptor beta chain is drawn from a study of CD8 T cells in Susac syndrome. Reverse transcription used about 0.45 to 1 ug RNA and random hexamers. By means of immunoSEQ multiplex PCR, TCR beta CDR3 spanning 54 Vbeta and 13 Jbeta underwent amplification. MiXCR, applied by TCRdb to the immunoSEQ multiplex PCR reads, yields one record per CDR3 protein. The sample holds 150,000 to 200,000 distinct CDR3 sequences, approximately 94% seen once. This CDR3 spans 15 amino acids. Losses at the gene ends were 5 bases for V and 0 bases for J; bases not matched to a gene: 6. The V gene's germline CDR1 is GTSNPN and CDR2 SVGIG (reference sequence).

The specimen was CD4+ T cells from PBMCs. The J gene is TRBJ2-3, the V gene TRBV30; 9 bases are a match to TRBD1. The clonotype comes from a human donor with multiple sclerosis. CDR3 nucleotide sequence: TGTGCCTGGGATCCACAGGGGGCAAGCACAGATACGCAGTATTTT. It is translated as CAWDPQGASTDTQYF. Complete variable domain (other parts from reference TRBV30 and TRBJ2-3): SQTIHQWPATLVQPVGSPLSLECTVEGTSNPNLYWYRQAAGRGLQLLFYSVGIGQISSEVPQNLSASRPQDRQFILSSKKLLLSDSGFYLCAWDPQGASTDTQYFGPGTRLTVL.